This is a list of T cell receptor beta chains from one sample in a study of blood T cell repertoires in COVID-19. Sequenced by immunoSEQ multiplex PCR; TCRdb stores in-frame clones only, minus some. The repertoire has just over 250,000 clones, 75% to 95% of them found once; the top ten carry 2% to 3%. What was sequenced was peripheral blood. These receptors came from a person aged 18 to 35 with COVID-19, enrolled during active disease. CDR3s include the opening cysteine and the closing phenylalanine or tryptophan. The order of the fields is D gene, V gene, clone size, J gene, CDR3 DNA, CDR3 protein. A D gene is named only where the DNA matches it firmly. Where a row states a size, it is once, few, many or the class of an expanded clone; other rows omit it.

>TRBD2|TRBV13|-|TRBJ2-5
TGTGCCAGCTCTAGCGGGATGGCAGAGACCCAGTACTTC
CASSSGMAETQYF
>-|TRBV6-5|-|TRBJ2-2
TGTGCCAGCAGTTACTCGAGGCCACCCACCGGGGAGCTGTTTTTT
CASSYSRPPTGELFF
>-|TRBV19|-|TRBJ2-2
TGTGCCAGTAGTCCCCTATCCGGGGAGCTGTTTTTT
CASSPLSGELFF
>-|TRBV15|-|TRBJ1-1
TGTGCCACCAGCAGCGACAGAGGCACTGAAGCTTTCTTT
CATSSDRGTEAFF
>-|TRBV27|once|TRBJ1-1
TGTGCCAGCAGTCACAGACAGGAGAACACTGAAGCTTTCTTT
CASSHRQENTEAFF
>TRBD1|TRBV30|-|TRBJ2-7
TGTGCCTGGAGGACAGGGGTCGGCGAGCAGTACTTC
CAWRTGVGEQYF
>-|TRBV27|-|TRBJ2-3
TGTGCCAGCAGTTTGGGGGGAATCACAGATACGCAGTATTTT
CASSLGGITDTQYF
>TRBD1|TRBV7-2|-|TRBJ2-7
TGTGCCAGCAGCCAAAGACGGACAGGCACCTACGAGCAGTACTTC
CASSQRRTGTYEQYF
>TRBD1|TRBV28|-|TRBJ1-5
TGTGCCAGCCTGTTAAGGGGACAGGGAAGCAATCAGCCCCAGCATTTT
CASLLRGQGSNQPQHF
>TRBD1|TRBV27|once|TRBJ2-7
TGTGCCAGCAGTAACCGGGACAGGCTCTCCTACGAGCAGTACTTC
CASSNRDRLSYEQYF
>TRBD1|TRBV24-1|-|TRBJ1-2
TGTGCCACCAGTGACCCAATACAGGGGAACTATGGCTACACCTTC
CATSDPIQGNYGYTF
>-|TRBV5-1|-|TRBJ2-2
TGCGCCAGCAGCCCGGTGACGAACACCGGGGAGCTGTTTTTT
CASSPVTNTGELFF
>-|TRBV10-1|-|TRBJ2-3
TGCGCCAGCAGTGAACGGCGGGGATTCACAGATACGCAGTATTTT
CASSERRGFTDTQYF
>TRBD2|TRBV6-1|-|TRBJ2-4
TGTGCCAGCAGTGAAGTAGATAGCGGGGGTCTAAACATTCAGTACTTC
CASSEVDSGGLNIQYF
>-|TRBV6-5|-|TRBJ2-5
TGTGCCAGCAGCTTGGGGAGGCAAGAGACCCAGTACTTC
CASSLGRQETQYF
>-|TRBV2|-|TRBJ2-3
TGTGCCAGCAGCCGATTCAGGGGGGCTAGCACAGATACGCAGTATTTT
CASSRFRGASTDTQYF
>-|TRBV11-2|-|TRBJ1-2
TGTGCCAGCAGCTTAGCCAGGGAAAACTATGGCTACACCTTC
CASSLARENYGYTF
>-|TRBV6-5|-|TRBJ2-1
TGTGCCAGCTACCAAACAGGAACGGGTGAGCAGTTCTTC
CASYQTGTGEQFF
>-|TRBV19|-|TRBJ2-7
TGTGCCAGTAGTATGGGGCCGGAGCAGTACTTC
CASSMGPEQYF
>TRBD1|TRBV23-1|-|TRBJ1-5
TGCGCCAGCAGTCAATCTTCGGGACAGGGAGATTCAGATCAGCCCCAGCATTTT
CASSQSSGQGDSDQPQHF
>TRBD2|TRBV19|-|TRBJ2-7
TGTGCCAGTAGTATAGCGCTAGCGGGAGGCGAGCAGTACTTC
CASSIALAGGEQYF
>TRBD2|TRBV7-9|-|TRBJ2-7
TGTGCCAGCAGCACGGGACTAGCGGGAGGGCCAGGGGCCTACGAGCAGTACTTC
CASSTGLAGGPGAYEQYF
>TRBD1|TRBV10-3|-|TRBJ2-5
TGTGCCATCAGGGGACAGGGGGCCGGAGAGACCCAGTACTTC
CAIRGQGAGETQYF
>-|TRBV28|-|TRBJ1-5
TGTGCCAGCAGTTTAAGGGCAGGGCAGCAGCCCCAGCATTTT
CASSLRAGQQPQHF
>-|TRBV6-5|-|TRBJ2-2
TGTGCCAGCAGTTACAGGGGCACCGGGGAGCTGTTTTTT
CASSYRGTGELFF
>-|TRBV7-9|once|TRBJ1-6
TGTGCCAGCACCCGACAGAATTCACCCCTCCACTTT
CASTRQNSPLHF
>-|TRBV11-3|-|TRBJ2-2
TGTGCCAGCAGCTTAGAAAGAGGAGACACCGGGGAGCTGTTTTTT
CASSLERGDTGELFF
>-|TRBV30|-|TRBJ1-2
TGTGCCTGGAGTGTTTCCAGGATTGATTACACCTTC
CAWSVSRIDYTF
>-|TRBV15|-|TRBJ2-2
TGTGCCACCAGCAGACTTAGCCCCGGGGAGCTGTTTTTT
CATSRLSPGELFF
>-|TRBV9|-|TRBJ1-3
TGTGCCAGCAGCTCTCAGACAGGCGTCTCTGGAAACACCATATATTTT
CASSSQTGVSGNTIYF
>-|TRBV6-6|-|TRBJ1-4
TGTGCCAGCAGTGGAGGGATGAGTGCAACTAATGAAAAACTGTTTTTT
CASSGGMSATNEKLFF
>-|TRBV4-2|once|TRBJ2-3
TGTGCCAGCAGCCAAGAAGCGGTGTACACAGATACGCAGTATTTT
CASSQEAVYTDTQYF
>-|TRBV7-2|-|TRBJ2-5
TGTGCCAGCAGCTTTGGTCCCGGGGAGACCCAGTACTTC
CASSFGPGETQYF
>TRBD2|TRBV24-1|-|TRBJ2-3
TGTGCCACCAGTGACGATCTAGCGGGAGACGGAGATACGCAGTATTTT
CATSDDLAGDGDTQYF
>-|TRBV27|-|TRBJ2-5
TGTGCCAGCAGTTCACAGGGGGGGGCGGAGACCCAGTACTTC
CASSSQGGAETQYF
>TRBD1|TRBV14|once|TRBJ2-2
TGTGCCAGCAAACGAGGGGGCACGAACACCGGGGAGCTGTTTTTT
CASKRGGTNTGELFF
>-|TRBV5-1|-|TRBJ1-2
TGCGCCAGCAGCTTGGAGCGCGGTGGCTACACCTTC
CASSLERGGYTF